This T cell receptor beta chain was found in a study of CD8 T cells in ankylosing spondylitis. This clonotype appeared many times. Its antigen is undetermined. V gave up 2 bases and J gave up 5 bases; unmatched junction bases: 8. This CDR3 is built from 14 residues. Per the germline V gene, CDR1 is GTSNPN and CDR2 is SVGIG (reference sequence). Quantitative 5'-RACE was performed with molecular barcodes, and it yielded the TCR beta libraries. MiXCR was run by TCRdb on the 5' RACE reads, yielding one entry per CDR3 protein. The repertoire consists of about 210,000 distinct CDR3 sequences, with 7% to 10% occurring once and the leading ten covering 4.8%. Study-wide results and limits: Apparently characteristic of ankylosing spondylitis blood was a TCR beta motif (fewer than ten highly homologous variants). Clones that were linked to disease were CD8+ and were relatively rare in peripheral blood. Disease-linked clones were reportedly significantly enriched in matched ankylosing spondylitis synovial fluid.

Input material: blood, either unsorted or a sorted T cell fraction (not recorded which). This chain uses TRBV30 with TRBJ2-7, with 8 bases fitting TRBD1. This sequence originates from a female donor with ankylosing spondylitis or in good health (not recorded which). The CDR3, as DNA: TGTGCCTGGAGTACAGGACAGGGTAACCACGAGCAGTACTTC. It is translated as CAWSTGQGNHEQYF.